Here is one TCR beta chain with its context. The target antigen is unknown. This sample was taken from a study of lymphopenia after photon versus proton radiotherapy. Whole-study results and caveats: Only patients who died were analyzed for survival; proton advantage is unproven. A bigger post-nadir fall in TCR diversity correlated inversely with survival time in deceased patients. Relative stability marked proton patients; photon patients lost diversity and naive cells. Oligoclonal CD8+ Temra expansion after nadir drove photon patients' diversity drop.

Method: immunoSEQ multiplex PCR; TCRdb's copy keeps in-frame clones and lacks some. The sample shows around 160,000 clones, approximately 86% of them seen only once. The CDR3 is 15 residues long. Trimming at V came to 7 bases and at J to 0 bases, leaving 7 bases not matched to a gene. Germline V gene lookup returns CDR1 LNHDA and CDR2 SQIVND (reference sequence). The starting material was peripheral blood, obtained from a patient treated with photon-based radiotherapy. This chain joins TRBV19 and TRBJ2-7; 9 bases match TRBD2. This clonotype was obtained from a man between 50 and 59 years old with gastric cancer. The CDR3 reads CASTPGAGGSYEQYF. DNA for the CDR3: TGTGCCAGTACCCCAGGAGCGGGAGGCTCCTACGAGCAGTACTTC. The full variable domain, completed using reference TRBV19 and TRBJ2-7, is DGGITQSPKYLFRKEGQNVTLSCEQNLNHDAMYWYRQDPGQGLRLIYYSQIVNDFQKGDIAEGYSVSREKKESFPLTVTSAQKNPTAFYLCASTPGAGGSYEQYFGPGTRLTVT.